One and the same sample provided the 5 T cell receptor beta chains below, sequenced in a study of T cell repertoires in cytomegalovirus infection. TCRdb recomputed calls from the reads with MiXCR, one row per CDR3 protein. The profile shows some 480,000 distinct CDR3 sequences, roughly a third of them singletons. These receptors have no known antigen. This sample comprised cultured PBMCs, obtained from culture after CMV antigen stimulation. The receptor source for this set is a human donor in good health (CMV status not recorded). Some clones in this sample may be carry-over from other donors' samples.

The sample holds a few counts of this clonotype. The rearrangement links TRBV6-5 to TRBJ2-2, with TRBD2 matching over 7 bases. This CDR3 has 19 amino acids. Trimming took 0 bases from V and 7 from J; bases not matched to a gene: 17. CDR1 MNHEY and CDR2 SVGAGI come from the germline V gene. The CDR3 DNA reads TGTGCCAGCAGTTACTCCTCGCTAGCGGAGACGTGGGTGGTCGGGGAGCTGTTTTTT. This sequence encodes CASSYSSLAETWVVGELFF.

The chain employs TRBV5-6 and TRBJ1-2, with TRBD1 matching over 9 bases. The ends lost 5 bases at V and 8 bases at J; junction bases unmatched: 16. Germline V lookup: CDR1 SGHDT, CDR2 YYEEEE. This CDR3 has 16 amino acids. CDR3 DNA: TGTGCCAGCAGACAGGGACAGGGTATCTATGGCTGGGGCTACACCTTC. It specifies CASRQGQGIYGWGYTF.

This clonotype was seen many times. The CDR3 reads CASSFGTSGSPRPYEQYF. CDR3 nucleotide sequence: TGTGCCAGCAGCTTTGGGACTAGCGGGAGTCCTAGGCCCTACGAGCAGTACTTC. The chain has TRBV7-2 and TRBJ2-7; 14 bases match TRBD2. Per the germline V gene, CDR1 is SGHTA and CDR2 is FQGNSA. The ends lost 3 bases at V and 2 bases at J; junction bases unmatched: 9. The CDR3 covers 18 residues.

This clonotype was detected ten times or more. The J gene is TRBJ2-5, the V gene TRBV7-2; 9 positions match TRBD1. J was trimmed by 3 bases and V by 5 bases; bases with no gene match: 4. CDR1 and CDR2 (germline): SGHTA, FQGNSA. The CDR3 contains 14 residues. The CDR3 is CASSIQGAEETQYF. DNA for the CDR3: TGTGCCAGCAGCATACAGGGGGCGGAAGAGACCCAGTACTTC.

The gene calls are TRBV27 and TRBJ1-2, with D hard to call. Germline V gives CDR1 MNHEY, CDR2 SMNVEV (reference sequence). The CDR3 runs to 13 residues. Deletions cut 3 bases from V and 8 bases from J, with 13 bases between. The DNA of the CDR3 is TGTGCCAGCAGTTTCAGCTCCTACGGCGGCTACACCTTC. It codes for CASSFSSYGGYTF.